One sample yielded the 12 T cell receptor beta chains listed below, sequenced in a study of control samples from healthy donors and cancer patients. Profiled with immunoSEQ multiplex PCR; TCRdb holds only in-frame clones, not every one. The sample holds approximately 58,000 clones, more than 70% seen once. Sample: PBMCs. These receptors all stem from a woman aged 55 to 70 with lung cancer.

This clone has more than one count but fewer than ten. This rearrangement joins TRBV4-1 to TRBJ1-2; D is unclear. Trimming removed 3 bases from V and 2 bases from J, with 10 bases in between. The CDR3 is made up of 14 amino acids. Germline V gene lookup returns CDR1 MGHRA and CDR2 YSYEKL. CDR3 sequence reads: CASSQRTVNYGYTF. The CDR3 nucleotides read TGCGCCAGCAGCCAGCGGACGGTCAACTATGGCTACACCTTC.

This chain uses TRBV6-5 with TRBJ1-1, with D unclear. CDR3 length: 15 amino acids. Germline-derived CDR1 and CDR2 are MNHEY and SVGAGI. Deletions cut 2 bases from V and 1 base from J, with 11 bases between. The CDR3, as DNA: TGTGCCAGCAGTTACCGGATGAAGGCGAACACTGAAGCTTTCTTT. This gives the protein CASSYRMKANTEAFF.

This clone was picked up one time. The chain is built from TRBV18 and TRBJ1-6, with D possibly TRBD1 on 5 matching bases. In germline, CDR1 is KGHSH, CDR2 LQKENI. Between the trimmed V and J ends, which lost 3 bases and 8 bases, there was a span of 11 bases. CDR3 size: 14 residues. The CDR3 DNA follows: TGTGCCAGCTCACCCTTACAGGTGGATTCACCCCTCCACTTT. As protein: CASSPLQVDSPLHF.

This chain joins TRBV5-1 and TRBJ1-3; D might be TRBD1 (5 bases). CDR1 SGHRS and CDR2 YFSETQ come from the germline V gene. There are 16 residues in the CDR3. Trimming removed 4 bases at V and 0 bases at J, with 14 bases between. The CDR3 spells CASSGSGPFSGNTIYF. CDR3 in DNA: TGCGCCAGCAGCGGATCAGGGCCATTCTCTGGAAACACCATATATTTT.

This sequence joins TRBV18 and TRBJ2-7, with D hard to call. V gave up 4 bases and J gave up 3 bases, with 10 bases separating them. This CDR3 has 13 amino acids. Germline CDR1 reads KGHSH; CDR2 reads LQKENI. CDR3 coding DNA: TGTGCCAGCTCACGGGTGGCCTACTACGAGCAGTACTTC. The encoded protein is CASSRVAYYEQYF.

The chain joins TRBV7-9 to TRBJ2-5; 11 nucleotides line up with TRBD2. With 4 bases clipped from V and 4 bases from J, the junction kept 2 bases outside the gene matches. CDR3 length equals 14 residues. The germline gives CDR1 SEHNR, CDR2 FQNEAQ (reference sequence). The CDR3 spells CASSSGTSGETQYF. The CDR3 coding sequence is TGTGCCAGCAGCTCCGGGACTAGCGGAGAGACCCAGTACTTC.

The V call is TRBV10-2, the J call TRBJ1-2; 7 positions agree with TRBD1. Unmatched junction bases numbered 9, after V lost 4 bases and J lost 1 base. The CDR3 spans 16 residues. Germline CDR1 WSHSY, CDR2 SAAADI. The CDR3 spells CASSGGGDRFNYGYTF. DNA of the CDR3: TGCGCCAGCAGTGGAGGGGGGGACAGATTTAACTATGGCTACACCTTC.

In this sample, this clone turned up a few times. This sequence joins TRBV6-5 and TRBJ1-5; the match to TRBD1 covers 7 bases. CDR1 is MNHEY, CDR2 SVGAGI, per germline. V shed 3 bases, J shed 3 bases, and the junction held 5 bases outside the gene matches. This CDR3 comprises 15 residues. CDR3 protein: CASSYTQGVNQPQHF. In DNA form, the CDR3 reads TGTGCCAGCAGTTATACGCAGGGGGTCAATCAGCCCCAGCATTTT.

V gene TRBV11-2 combines with J gene TRBJ1-6; D uncertain. Per the germline V gene, CDR1 is SGHAT and CDR2 is FQNNGV. The CDR3 has 14 residues. The V end lost 2 bases, the J end lost 14 bases, and 16 bases lay between the germline ends. The CDR3 DNA is TGTGCCAGCAGCTTATTCGGGCAGCGCTCTTCCCTCCACTTT. Translation gives CASSLFGQRSSLHF.

The chain recombines TRBV5-1 with TRBJ2-3; weak D call: TRBD2 (6 bases). V was trimmed by 2 bases and J by 2 bases, leaving 12 bases between them. The CDR3 is 15 amino acids. Per the germline V gene, CDR1 is SGHRS and CDR2 is YFSETQ. The CDR3, as DNA: TGCGCCAGCAGCTTCGGGTGGGGGGACACAGATACGCAGTATTTT. Its translation is CASSFGWGDTDTQYF.

This chain uses TRBV2 with TRBJ2-1, with 10 bases identical to TRBD2. The V gene end was trimmed by 6 bases and the J gene end by 1 base; junction bases not matched to a gene: 3. Germline V gene data show CDR1 as SNHLY and CDR2 as FYNNEI. The CDR3 covers 15 residues. The CDR3 loop is CASSDSGRSYNEQFF. CDR3 coding DNA: TGTGCCAGCAGCGATAGCGGGAGGTCCTACAATGAGCAGTTCTTC.

The chain is built from TRBV7-3 and TRBJ1-1; D remains unclear. The V gene's germline CDR1 is SGHTA and CDR2 FQGTGA. The CDR3 length is 15 residues. V lost 2 bases and J 5 bases, leaving 15 bases between the germline ends. Here the CDR3 DNA reads TGTGCCAGCAGCTTAGGGAGAGGGAGGGAAACTGAAGCTTTCTTT. Amino acids: CASSLGRGRETEAFF. Full variable domain (missing parts from reference TRBV7-3 and TRBJ1-1): GAGVSQTPSNKVTEKGKYVELRCDPISGHTALYWYRQSLGQGPEFLIYFQGTGAADDSGLPNDRFFAVRPEGSVSTLKIQRTERGDSAVYLCASSLGRGRETEAFFGQGTRLTVV.